This entry describes one TCR beta chain. The data stem from a study of blood T cell repertoires in COVID-19. Germline CDR1 reads SNHLY; CDR2 reads FYNNEI. V was pared by 2 bases and J by 5 bases, with 4 bases of the junction left unmatched. The CDR3 is 14 amino acids. The method was immunoSEQ multiplex PCR; TCRdb's version includes in-frame clones alone and lacks a portion of them. The table includes roughly 170,000 clones, 74% detected once. Sequenced material: peripheral blood. This TCR derives from a woman of 80 years or more with acute or convalescent COVID-19. This chain joins TRBV2 and TRBJ2-3, with 7 bases fitting TRBD2. The CDR3: CASSELTSVDTQYF. The CDR3, as DNA: TGTGCCAGCAGTGAACTCACTAGCGTAGATACGCAGTATTTT. The full variable domain, its missing parts supplied by reference TRBV2 and TRBJ2-3, is EPEVTQTPSHQVTQMGQEVILRCVPISNHLYFYWYRQILGQKVEFLVSFYNNEISEKSEIFDDQFSVERPDGSNFTLKIRSTKLEDSAMYFCASSELTSVDTQYFGPGTRLTVL.